This passage covers 11 T cell receptor beta chains from one sample sequenced in a study of human T cells and chemical hapten exposure. Stated time point: healthy volunteer bleed at 6 weeks. Unfractionated whole blood served as the source for total RNA extraction. Via MiXCR, TCRdb re-called the RACE reads, giving one row per CDR3 protein. Of 65,000 or so distinct CDR3 sequences in the sample, approximately 6.2% were seen once. Material for sequencing was whole blood. These receptor sequences come from a female donor in good health. Some clones in this sample may be carry-over from other donors' samples.

This clonotype occurred many times. This sequence joins TRBV6-2 or TRBV6-3 and TRBJ1-2; 7 nucleotides line up with TRBD1. The CDR3 contains 14 residues. The V gene's germline CDR1 is MNHEY and CDR2 SVGEGT. J lost 0 bases, V lost 6 bases, and 4 bases had no gene match. As DNA, the CDR3 is TGTGCCAGCAGCACGGACAGGTCTAACTATGGCTACACCTTC. Its protein product is CASSTDRSNYGYTF.

This clonotype was seen only a few times. This sequence joins TRBV20-1 and TRBJ2-3, with 8 positions matching TRBD2. This CDR3 has 16 residues. Trimming at V came to 6 bases and at J to 0 bases, leaving 11 bases not matched to a gene. Germline V gives CDR1 DFQATT, CDR2 SNEGSKA (reference sequence). The CDR3 DNA sequence: TGCAGTGCCAAGCCGGCTAGCGGGTTGAGCACAGATACGCAGTATTTT. Its protein is CSAKPASGLSTDTQYF.

This clonotype occurred many times. CDR3 amino acids: CASRTASQPQHF. CDR3 in DNA: TGTGCCAGCAGAACTGCCTCTCAGCCCCAGCATTTT. This rearrangement joins TRBV6-2 or TRBV6-3 to TRBJ1-5; D unresolved. Trimming stripped 6 bases from V and 6 bases from J, with 9 bases between. This CDR3 is 12 amino acids long. In germline, CDR1 is MNHEY, CDR2 SVGEGT.

This clonotype was found a few times. The chain employs TRBV29-1 and TRBJ1-5; tentative D call: TRBD1 (6 bases). The CDR3 has 15 residues. V shed 7 bases and J shed 9 bases, with 25 bases lying between them. Germline loops: CDR1 SQVTM, CDR2 ANQGSEA. The CDR3 is CSGMKQGLRAVPQHF. CDR3 DNA: TGCAGCGGCATGAAACAGGGTCTACGCGCGGTGCCCCAGCATTTT.

CDR3 region: CSVVTSGGDEQFF. The CDR3 DNA sequence: TGCAGCGTTGTAACTAGCGGGGGGGATGAGCAGTTCTTC. The chain links TRBV29-1 to TRBJ2-1; 13 bases are shared with TRBD2. Germline CDR1 SQVTM, CDR2 ANQGSEA. CDR3 size: 13 residues. The V segment lost 4 bases and the J segment 8 bases; nucleotides outside the gene matches: 2.

This clonotype was counted between two and nine times. CDR3 coding DNA: TGTGCCAGCAGCACGGGACTAGCGGGAGGGAAGGGTGAGCAGTTCTTC. This translates into CASSTGLAGGKGEQFF. The rearrangement joins TRBV5-4 to TRBJ2-1; TRBD2 matches 16 bases. V lost 4 bases, J lost 9 bases, and 7 bases stayed unmatched. Germline assignment: CDR1 SGHNT and CDR2 YYREEE (reference sequence). CDR3 length equals 16 residues.

V usage is TRBV15 and J usage is TRBJ2-7, with D perhaps TRBD2 (6 bases). V was cut by 5 bases and J by 2 bases, with 16 bases left in between. Germline loops: CDR1 LNHNV, CDR2 YYDKDF (reference sequence). The CDR3 runs 15 residues. Here the CDR3 DNA reads TGTGCCACCAGCGCTCCCGGGACGGGAGCCTACGAGCAGTACTTC. This encodes CATSAPGTGAYEQYF.

This clonotype turned up a few times. The chain recombines TRBV16 with TRBJ1-1; weak D call: TRBD1 (5 bases). Between the trimmed V and J ends, which lost 0 bases and 5 bases, there was a span of 13 bases. The length of the CDR3 is 15 residues. CDR1 KGHSY and CDR2 FQNENV come from the germline V gene. CDR3 in amino acids: CASSQSMGGITEAFF. CDR3 DNA: TGTGCCAGCAGCCAATCTATGGGGGGGATTACTGAAGCTTTCTTT.

In this sample, this clonotype turned up a few times. The rearrangement links TRBV9 to TRBJ2-6; 8 bases line up with TRBD1. The CDR3 is made up of 19 amino acids. V was clipped by 2 bases and J by 4 bases; unmatched bases: 14. Looked up from germline, CDR1 is SGDLS and CDR2 is YYNGEE. The CDR3 DNA follows: TGTGCCAGCAGCGTTGCAACCGGGACAGGCCCTTCGGGGGCCAACGTCCTGACTTTC. Its translation: CASSVATGTGPSGANVLTF.

This clonotype was seen ten or more times. The V call is TRBV11-2, the J call TRBJ2-1, with 8 bases matching TRBD2. V lost 4 bases to trimming and J lost 3 bases; unmatched junction nucleotides: 5. The CDR3 runs 15 residues. The V gene's germline CDR1 is SGHAT and CDR2 FQNNGV. CDR3 amino acids: CASSYTGTSYNEQFF. The DNA for the CDR3 is TGTGCCAGCAGCTATACCGGGACTAGCTACAATGAGCAGTTCTTC.

This clonotype was found many times. V is TRBV4-2 and J is TRBJ1-6; 11 bases are a match to TRBD1. The length of the CDR3 is 16 residues. V lost 3 bases, J lost 6 bases, and 4 bases stayed unmatched. CDR1 is LGHNA, CDR2 YNFKEQ, per germline. In nucleotides, the CDR3 is TGTGCCAGCAGCCATGAAGGACAGGGGGCTAATTCACCCCTCCACTTT. Translated: CASSHEGQGANSPLHF.